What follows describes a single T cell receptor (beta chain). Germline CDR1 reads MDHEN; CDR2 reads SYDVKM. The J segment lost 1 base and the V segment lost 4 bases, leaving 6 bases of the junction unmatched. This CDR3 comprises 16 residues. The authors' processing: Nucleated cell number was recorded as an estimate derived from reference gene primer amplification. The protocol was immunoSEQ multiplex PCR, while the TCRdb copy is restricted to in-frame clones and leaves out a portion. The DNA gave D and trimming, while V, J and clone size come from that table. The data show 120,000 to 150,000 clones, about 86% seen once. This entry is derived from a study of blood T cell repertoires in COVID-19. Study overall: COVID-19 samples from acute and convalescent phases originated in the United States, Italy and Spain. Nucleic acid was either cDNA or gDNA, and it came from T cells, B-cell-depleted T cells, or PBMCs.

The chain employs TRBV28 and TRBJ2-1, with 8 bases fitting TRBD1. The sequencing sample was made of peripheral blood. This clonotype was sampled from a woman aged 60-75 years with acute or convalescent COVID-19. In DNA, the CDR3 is TGTGCCAGCAGTTCCTCCGGGACAGGATCCTACAATGAGCAGTTCTTC. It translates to CASSSSGTGSYNEQFF.